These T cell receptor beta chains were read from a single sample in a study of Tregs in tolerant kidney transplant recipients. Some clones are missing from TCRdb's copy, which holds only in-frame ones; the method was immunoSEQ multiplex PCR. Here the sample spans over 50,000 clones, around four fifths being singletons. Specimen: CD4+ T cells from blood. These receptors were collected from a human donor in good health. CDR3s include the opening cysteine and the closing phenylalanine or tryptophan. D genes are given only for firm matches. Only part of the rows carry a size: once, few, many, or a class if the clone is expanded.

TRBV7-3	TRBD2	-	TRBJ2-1	CASSLIAGATLEQFF	TGTGCCAGCAGCCTGATAGCGGGAGCGACGCTTGAGCAGTTCTTC
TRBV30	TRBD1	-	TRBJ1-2	CACQGAGGYGYTF	TGTGCCTGTCAGGGGGCTGGGGGCTATGGCTACACCTTC
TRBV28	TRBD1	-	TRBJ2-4	CASSSRWDSQYF	TGTGCCAGCAGCTCACGGTGGGACAGTCAGTACTTC
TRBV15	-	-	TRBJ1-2	CATSNRIYGYTF	TGTGCCACCAGCAACAGAATCTATGGCTACACCTTC
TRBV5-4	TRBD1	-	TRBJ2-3	CASRVVGQGARTQYF	TGTGCCAGCAGAGTCGTGGGACAGGGGGCTAGGACGCAGTATTTT
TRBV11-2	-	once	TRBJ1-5	CASSLWGGGSQPQHF	TGTGCCAGCAGCTTATGGGGGGGAGGGAGTCAGCCCCAGCATTTT
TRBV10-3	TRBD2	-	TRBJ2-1	CAISEVQGTSGGYNEQFF	TGTGCCATCAGTGAAGTTCAGGGGACTAGCGGGGGTTACAATGAGCAGTTCTTC
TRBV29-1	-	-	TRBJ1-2	CSVEGSDGYYGYTF	TGCAGCGTTGAAGGCTCGGACGGGTACTATGGCTACACCTTC
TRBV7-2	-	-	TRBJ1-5	CASSLDPLRGNQPQHF	TGTGCCAGCAGCTTAGACCCGCTGCGGGGCAATCAGCCCCAGCATTTT
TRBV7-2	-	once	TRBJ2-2	CASSLAANTGELFF	TGTGCCAGCAGCTTAGCCGCCAACACCGGGGAGCTGTTTTTT
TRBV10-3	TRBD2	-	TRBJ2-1	CAISEEGAGGPRIDEQFF	TGTGCCATCAGTGAGGAAGGGGCGGGAGGGCCGAGGATCGATGAGCAGTTCTTC
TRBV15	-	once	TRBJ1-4	CATSRGPTGPNEKLFF	TGTGCCACCAGCAGGGGCCCGACAGGCCCTAATGAAAAACTGTTTTTT
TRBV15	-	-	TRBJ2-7	CATSRDLGGISYEQYF	TGTGCCACCAGCAGAGATTTGGGCGGGATCTCCTACGAGCAGTACTTC
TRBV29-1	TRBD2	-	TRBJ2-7	CSAVGERGQNYKRSYEQYF	TGCAGCGCTGTGGGCGAGCGGGGGCAAAACTACAAGAGATCCTACGAGCAGTACTTC
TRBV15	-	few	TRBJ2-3	CATSRGGADTQYF	TGTGCCACCAGCAGAGGAGGGGCAGATACGCAGTATTTT
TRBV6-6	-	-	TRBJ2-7	CASSYLYEQYF	TGTGCCAGCAGTTACCTGTACGAGCAGTACTTC
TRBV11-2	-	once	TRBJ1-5	CASSLGSNSNQPQHF	TGTGCCAGCAGCTTAGGCAGCAATAGCAATCAGCCCCAGCATTTT
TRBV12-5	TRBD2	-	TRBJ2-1	CASAYGGDGSNEQFF	TGTGCTAGTGCCTACGGGGGGGATGGGAGCAATGAGCAGTTCTTC
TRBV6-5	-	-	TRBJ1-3	CASSTTATSGNTIYF	TGTGCCAGCAGTACGACCGCCACCTCTGGAAACACCATATATTTT
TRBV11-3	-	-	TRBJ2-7	CASSFSFGREETEQYF	TGTGCCAGCAGCTTTTCTTTCGGGCGGGAAGAAACCGAGCAGTACTTC
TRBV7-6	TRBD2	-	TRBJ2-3	CASSPGTRGTDTQYF	TGTGCCAGCAGCCCCGGGACTAGAGGCACAGATACGCAGTATTTT
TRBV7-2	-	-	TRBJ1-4	CASSFTVATNEKLFF	TGTGCCAGCAGCTTTACGGTGGCAACTAATGAAAAACTGTTTTTT
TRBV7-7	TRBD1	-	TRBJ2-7	CASSARQGGEQYF	TGTGCCAGCAGCGCCCGACAGGGGGGCGAGCAGTACTTC
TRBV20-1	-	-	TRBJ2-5	CSARIRETQYF	TGCAGTGCTAGGATTCGAGAGACCCAGTACTTC
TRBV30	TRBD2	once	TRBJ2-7	CAWAGRGYEQYF	TGTGCCTGGGCAGGGAGGGGCTACGAGCAGTACTTC
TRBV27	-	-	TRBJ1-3	CASRAEGSGNTIYF	TGTGCCAGCAGGGCGGAGGGCTCTGGAAACACCATATATTTT
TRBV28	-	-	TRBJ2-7	CATMGPTLTEQYF	TGTGCCACGATGGGGCCTACTCTTACCGAGCAGTACTTC